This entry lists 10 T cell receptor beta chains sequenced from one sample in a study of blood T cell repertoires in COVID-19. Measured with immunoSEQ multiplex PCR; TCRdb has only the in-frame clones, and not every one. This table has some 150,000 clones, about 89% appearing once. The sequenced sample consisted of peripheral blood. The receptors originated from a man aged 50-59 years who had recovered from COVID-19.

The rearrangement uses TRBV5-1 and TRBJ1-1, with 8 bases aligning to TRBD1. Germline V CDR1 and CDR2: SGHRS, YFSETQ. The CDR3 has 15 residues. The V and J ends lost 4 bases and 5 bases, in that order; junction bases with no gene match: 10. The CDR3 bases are TGCGCCAGCAGCACCGCAGGACAGGGTGGGACTGAAGCTTTCTTT. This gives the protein CASSTAGQGGTEAFF.

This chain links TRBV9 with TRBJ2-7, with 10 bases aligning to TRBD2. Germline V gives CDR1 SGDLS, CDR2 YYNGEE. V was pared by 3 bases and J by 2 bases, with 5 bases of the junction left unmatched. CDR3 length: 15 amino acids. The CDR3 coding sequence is TGTGCCAGCAGCGCTTCACTAGCGGGGACCTACGAGCAGTACTTC. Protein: CASSASLAGTYEQYF.

CDR3 coding DNA: TGTGCCAGCAGTTACCCGGGGTATCGCTCCTACAATGAGCAGTTCTTC. This codes for CASSYPGYRSYNEQFF. The chain employs TRBV6-2 or TRBV6-3 and TRBJ2-1; a possible D gene is TRBD2 (5 bases). The ends were cut back, 2 bases at V and 0 bases at J, with 11 bases in the middle. The CDR3 consists of 16 residues. The V gene's germline CDR1 is MNHEY and CDR2 SVGEGT.

DNA for the CDR3: TGTGCCAGTAGTATCTGGGGGACAGGTCACCAGCCCCAGCATTTT. It is translated as CASSIWGTGHQPQHF. The V and J genes are TRBV19 and TRBJ1-5; the match to TRBD1 covers 8 bases. Trimming at V came to 3 bases and at J to 7 bases, leaving 8 bases not matched to a gene. This CDR3 has 15 amino acids. The germline CDR1 and CDR2 sequences are LNHDA and SQIVND (reference sequence). Supplemented by reference TRBV19 and TRBJ1-5, the full variable domain reads DGGITQSPKYLFRKEGQNVTLSCEQNLNHDAMYWYRQDPGQGLRLIYYSQIVNDFQKGDIAEGYSVSREKKESFPLTVTSAQKNPTAFYLCASSIWGTGHQPQHFGDGTRLSIL.

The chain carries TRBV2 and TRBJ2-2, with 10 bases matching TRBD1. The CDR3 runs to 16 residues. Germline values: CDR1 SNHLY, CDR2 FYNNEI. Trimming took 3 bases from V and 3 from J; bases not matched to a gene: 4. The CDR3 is CASSDVGTGDTGELFF. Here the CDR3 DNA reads TGTGCCAGCAGTGATGTAGGGACAGGGGACACCGGGGAGCTGTTTTTT.

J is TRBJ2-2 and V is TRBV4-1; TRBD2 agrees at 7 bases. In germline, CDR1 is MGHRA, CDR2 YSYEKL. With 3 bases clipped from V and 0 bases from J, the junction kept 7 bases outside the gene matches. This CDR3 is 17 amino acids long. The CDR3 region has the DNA TGCGCCAGCAGCCACAGCGGGGTAGCCCCGAACACCGGGGAGCTGTTTTTT. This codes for CASSHSGVAPNTGELFF.

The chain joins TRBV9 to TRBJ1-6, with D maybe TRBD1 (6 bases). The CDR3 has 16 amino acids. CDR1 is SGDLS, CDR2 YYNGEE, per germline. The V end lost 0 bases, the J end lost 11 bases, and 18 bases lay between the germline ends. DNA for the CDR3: TGTGCCAGCAGCGTAGACCCCGGGGGGGCCGGGGCACCCCTCCACTTT. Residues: CASSVDPGGAGAPLHF.

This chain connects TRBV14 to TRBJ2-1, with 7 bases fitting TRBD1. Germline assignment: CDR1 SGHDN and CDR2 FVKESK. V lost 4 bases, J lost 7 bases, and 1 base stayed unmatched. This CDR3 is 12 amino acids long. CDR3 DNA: TGTGCCAGCAGCCCACAGGGGAATGAGCAGTTCTTC. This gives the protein CASSPQGNEQFF.

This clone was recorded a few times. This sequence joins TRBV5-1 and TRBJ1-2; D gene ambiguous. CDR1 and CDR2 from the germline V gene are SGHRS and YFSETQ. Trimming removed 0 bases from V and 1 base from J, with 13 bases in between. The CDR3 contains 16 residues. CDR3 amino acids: CASSLGSNRVNYGYTF. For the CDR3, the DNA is TGCGCCAGCAGCTTGGGATCCAACAGAGTTAACTATGGCTACACCTTC.

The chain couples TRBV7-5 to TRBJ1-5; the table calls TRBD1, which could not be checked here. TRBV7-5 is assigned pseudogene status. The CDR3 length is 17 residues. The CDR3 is CARSIRTGGRSNQPQHF. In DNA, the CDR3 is TGTGCCAGAAGCATAAGGACAGGGGGCAGGAGCAATCAGCCCCAGCATTTT.